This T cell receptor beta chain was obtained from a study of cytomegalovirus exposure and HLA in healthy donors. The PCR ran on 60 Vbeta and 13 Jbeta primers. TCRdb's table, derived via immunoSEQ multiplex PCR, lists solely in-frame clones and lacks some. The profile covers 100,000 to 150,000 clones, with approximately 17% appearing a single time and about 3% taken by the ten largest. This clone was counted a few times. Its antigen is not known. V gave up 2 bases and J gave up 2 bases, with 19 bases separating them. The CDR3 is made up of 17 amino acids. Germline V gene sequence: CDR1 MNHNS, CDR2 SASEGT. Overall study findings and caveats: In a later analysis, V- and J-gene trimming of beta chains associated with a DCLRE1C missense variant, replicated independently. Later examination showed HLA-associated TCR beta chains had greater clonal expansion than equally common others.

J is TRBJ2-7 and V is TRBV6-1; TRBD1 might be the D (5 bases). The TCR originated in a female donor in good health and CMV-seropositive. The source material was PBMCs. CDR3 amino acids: CASSESLGVVQAYEQYF. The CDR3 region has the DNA TGTGCCAGCAGTGAATCCCTTGGGGTTGTACAGGCCTACGAGCAGTACTTC.